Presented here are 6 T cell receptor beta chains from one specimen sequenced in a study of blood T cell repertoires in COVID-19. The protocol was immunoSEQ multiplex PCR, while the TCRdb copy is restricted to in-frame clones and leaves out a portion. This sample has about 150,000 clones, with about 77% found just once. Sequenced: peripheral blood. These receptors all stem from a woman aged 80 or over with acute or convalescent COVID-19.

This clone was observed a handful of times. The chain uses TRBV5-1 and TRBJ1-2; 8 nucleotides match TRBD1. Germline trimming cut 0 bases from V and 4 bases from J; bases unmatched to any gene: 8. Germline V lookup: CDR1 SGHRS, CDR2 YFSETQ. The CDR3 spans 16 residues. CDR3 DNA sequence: TGCGCCAGCAGCTTGGTTTCGGGACAGGTGACCTATGGCTACACCTTC. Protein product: CASSLVSGQVTYGYTF.

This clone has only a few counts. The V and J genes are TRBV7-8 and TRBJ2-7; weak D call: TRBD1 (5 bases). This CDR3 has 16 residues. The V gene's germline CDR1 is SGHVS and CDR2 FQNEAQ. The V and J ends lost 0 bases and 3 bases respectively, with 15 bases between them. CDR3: CASSLAGAGNLYEQYF. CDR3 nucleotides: TGTGCCAGCAGCTTAGCTGGGGCAGGCAACCTCTACGAGCAGTACTTC.

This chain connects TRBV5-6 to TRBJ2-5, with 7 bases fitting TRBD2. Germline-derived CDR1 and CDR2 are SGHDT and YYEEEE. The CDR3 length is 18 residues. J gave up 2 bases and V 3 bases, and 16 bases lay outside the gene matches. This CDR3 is CASSSLRGRLSEQETQYF. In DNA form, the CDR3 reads TGTGCCAGCAGCTCTCTGCGGGGGAGACTTAGCGAACAAGAGACCCAGTACTTC.

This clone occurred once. CDR3 sequence reads: CASSPSLLRQVSGNTIYF. The CDR3 nucleotides read TGTGCCAGCAGCCCATCACTTTTAAGACAAGTCTCTGGAAACACCATATATTTT. The chain recombines TRBV3-1 (or the pseudogene TRBV3-2) with TRBJ1-3; no clear D gene. Trimming cost V 4 bases and J 0 bases, with 19 bases left between them. This CDR3 contains 18 residues. CDR1 and CDR2 from the germline V gene are LGHDT and YNNKEL (reference sequence).

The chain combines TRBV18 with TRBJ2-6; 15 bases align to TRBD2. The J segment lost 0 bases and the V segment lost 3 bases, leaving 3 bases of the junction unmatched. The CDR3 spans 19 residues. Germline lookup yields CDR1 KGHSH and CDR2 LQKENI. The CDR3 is CASSPPGLAGGSGANVLTF. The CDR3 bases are TGTGCCAGCTCACCGCCGGGACTAGCGGGAGGCTCTGGGGCCAACGTCCTGACTTTC.

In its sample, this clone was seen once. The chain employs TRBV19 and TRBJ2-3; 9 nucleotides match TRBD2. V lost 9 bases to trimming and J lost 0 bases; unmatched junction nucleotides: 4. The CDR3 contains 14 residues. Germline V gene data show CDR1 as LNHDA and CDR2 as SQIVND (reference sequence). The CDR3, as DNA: TGTGCCAGCCAGGGACTAGCTAGCACAGATACGCAGTATTTT. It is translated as CASQGLASTDTQYF.